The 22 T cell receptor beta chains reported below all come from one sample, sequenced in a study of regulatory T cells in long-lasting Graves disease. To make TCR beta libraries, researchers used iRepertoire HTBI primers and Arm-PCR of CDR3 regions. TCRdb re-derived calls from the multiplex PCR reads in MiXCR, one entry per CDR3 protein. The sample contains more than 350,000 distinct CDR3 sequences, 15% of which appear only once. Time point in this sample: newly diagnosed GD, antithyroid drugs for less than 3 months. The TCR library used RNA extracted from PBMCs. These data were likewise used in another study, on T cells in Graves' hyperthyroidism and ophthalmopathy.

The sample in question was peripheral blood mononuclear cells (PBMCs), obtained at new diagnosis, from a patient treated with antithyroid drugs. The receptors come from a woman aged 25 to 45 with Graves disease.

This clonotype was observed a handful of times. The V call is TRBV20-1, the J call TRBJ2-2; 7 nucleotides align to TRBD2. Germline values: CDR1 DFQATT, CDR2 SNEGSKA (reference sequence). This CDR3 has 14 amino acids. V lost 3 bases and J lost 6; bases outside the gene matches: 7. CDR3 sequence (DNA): TGCAGTGCTAGTCCGCGGGAGAATCCCGGGGAGCTGTTTTTT. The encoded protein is CSASPRENPGELFF.

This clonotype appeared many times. The CDR3 region is CAISDPGLAGGEQFF. The CDR3 nucleotides are TGTGCCATCAGTGACCCGGGACTAGCGGGAGGGGAGCAGTTCTTC. The J gene is TRBJ2-4, the V gene TRBV10-3; TRBD2 aligns across 16 bases. The DNA end favors TRBJ2-1, so the J call may be wrong. CDR1 is ENHRY and CDR2 is SYGVKD in the germline V gene. The length of the CDR3 is 15 residues.

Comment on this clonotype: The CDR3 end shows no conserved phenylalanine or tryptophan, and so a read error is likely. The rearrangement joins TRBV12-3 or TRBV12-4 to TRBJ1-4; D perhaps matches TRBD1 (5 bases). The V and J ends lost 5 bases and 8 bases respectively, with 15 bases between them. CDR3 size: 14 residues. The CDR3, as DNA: TGTGCCAGCAGTAACCTTGGGGGGAAAGAAAAACTGTTTCTT. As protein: CASSNLGGKEKLFL.

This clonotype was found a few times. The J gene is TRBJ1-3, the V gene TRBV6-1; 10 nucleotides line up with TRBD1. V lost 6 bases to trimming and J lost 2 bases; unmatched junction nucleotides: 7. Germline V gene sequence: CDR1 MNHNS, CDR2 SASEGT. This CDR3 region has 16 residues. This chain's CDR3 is CASSFEGQGTGNTIYF. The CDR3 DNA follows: TGTGCCAGCAGCTTCGAGGGACAGGGGACTGGAAACACCATATATTTT.

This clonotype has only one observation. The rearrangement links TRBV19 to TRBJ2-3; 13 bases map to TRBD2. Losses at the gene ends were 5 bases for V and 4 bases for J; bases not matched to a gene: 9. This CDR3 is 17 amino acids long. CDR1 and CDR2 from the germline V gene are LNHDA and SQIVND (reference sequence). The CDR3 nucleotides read TGTGCCAGTAGTTCTCGAGGACTAGCGGGAGTGGCAGATACGCAGTATTTT. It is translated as CASSSRGLAGVADTQYF.

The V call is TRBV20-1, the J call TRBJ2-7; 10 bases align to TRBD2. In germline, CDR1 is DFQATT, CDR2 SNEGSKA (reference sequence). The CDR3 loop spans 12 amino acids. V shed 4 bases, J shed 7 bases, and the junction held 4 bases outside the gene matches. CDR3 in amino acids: CSATSGSREQYF. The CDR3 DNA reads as TGCAGTGCTACTAGCGGGAGCAGAGAGCAGTACTTC.

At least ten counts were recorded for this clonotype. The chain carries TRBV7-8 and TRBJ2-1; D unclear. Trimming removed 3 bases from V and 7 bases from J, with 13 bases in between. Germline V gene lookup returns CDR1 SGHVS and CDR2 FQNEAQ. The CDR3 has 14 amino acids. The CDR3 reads CASSFPGSTNEQFF. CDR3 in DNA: TGTGCCAGCAGCTTCCCGGGCTCCACGAATGAGCAGTTCTTC.

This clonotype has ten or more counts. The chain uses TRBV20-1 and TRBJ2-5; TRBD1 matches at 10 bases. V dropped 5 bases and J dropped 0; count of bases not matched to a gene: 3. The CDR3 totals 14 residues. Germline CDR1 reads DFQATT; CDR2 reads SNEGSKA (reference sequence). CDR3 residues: CSAGTGANQETQYF. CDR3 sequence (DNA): TGCAGTGCTGGGACAGGGGCAAACCAAGAGACCCAGTACTTC.

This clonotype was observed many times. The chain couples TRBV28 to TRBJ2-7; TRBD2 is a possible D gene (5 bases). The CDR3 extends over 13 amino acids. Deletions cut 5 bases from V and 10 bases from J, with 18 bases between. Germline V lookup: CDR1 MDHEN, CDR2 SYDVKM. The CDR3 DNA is TGTGCCAGCAGTCCCTCAGCGGTCTACGGACAGTACTTC. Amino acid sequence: CASSPSAVYGQYF.

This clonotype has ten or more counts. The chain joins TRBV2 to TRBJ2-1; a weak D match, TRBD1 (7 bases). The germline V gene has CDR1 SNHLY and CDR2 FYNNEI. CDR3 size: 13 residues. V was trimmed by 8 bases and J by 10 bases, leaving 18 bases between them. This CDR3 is CASDGGLGGEQFF. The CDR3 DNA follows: TGTGCCAGCGACGGAGGGTTAGGGGGCGAGCAGTTCTTC.

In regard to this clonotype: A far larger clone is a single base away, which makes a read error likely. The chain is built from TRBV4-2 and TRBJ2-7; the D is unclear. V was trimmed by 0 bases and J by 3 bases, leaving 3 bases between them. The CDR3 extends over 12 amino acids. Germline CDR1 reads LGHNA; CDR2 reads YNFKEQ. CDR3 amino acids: CASSQDLYEQYF. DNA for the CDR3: TGTGCCAGCAGCCAAGACCTCTACGAGCAGTACTTC.

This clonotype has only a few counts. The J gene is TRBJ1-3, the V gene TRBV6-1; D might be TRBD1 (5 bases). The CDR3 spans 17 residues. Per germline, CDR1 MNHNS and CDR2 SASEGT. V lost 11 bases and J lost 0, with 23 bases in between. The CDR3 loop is CAVALSGGAFSGNTIYF. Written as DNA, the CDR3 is TGTGCCGTGGCCCTCAGTGGAGGGGCGTTCTCTGGAAACACCATATATTTT.

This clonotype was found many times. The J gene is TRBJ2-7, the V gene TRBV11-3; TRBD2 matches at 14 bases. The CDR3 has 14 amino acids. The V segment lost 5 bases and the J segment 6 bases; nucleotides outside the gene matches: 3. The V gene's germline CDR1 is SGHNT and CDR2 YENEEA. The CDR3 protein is CASSGTSGSREQYF. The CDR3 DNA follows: TGTGCCAGCAGCGGGACTAGCGGGAGTCGCGAGCAGTACTTC.

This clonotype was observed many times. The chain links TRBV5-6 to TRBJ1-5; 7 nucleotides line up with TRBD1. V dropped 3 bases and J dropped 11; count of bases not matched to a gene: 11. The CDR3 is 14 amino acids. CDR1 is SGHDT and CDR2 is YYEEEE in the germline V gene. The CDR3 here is CASSSGQKAAAQHF. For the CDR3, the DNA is TGTGCCAGCAGCTCGGGACAGAAAGCGGCAGCCCAGCATTTT.

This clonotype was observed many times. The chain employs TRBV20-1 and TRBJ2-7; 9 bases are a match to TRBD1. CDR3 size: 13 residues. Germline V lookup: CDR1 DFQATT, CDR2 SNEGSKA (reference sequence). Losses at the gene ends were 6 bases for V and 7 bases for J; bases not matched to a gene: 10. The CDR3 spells CSARDRVLGEQYF. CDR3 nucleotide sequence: TGCAGTGCGCGGGACAGGGTCCTCGGGGAGCAGTACTTC.

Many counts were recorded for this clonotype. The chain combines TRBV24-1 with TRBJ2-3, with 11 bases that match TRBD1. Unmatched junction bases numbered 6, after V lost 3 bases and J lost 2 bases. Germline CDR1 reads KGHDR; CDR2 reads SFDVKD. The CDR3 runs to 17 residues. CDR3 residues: CATSDVPGQGDTDTQYF. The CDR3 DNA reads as TGTGCCACCAGTGATGTACCGGGACAGGGGGACACAGATACGCAGTATTTT.

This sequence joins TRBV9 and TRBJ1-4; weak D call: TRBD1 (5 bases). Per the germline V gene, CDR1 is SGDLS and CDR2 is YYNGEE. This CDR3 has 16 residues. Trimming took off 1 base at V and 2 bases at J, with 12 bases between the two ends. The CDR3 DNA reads TGTGCCAGCAGCGTACGGGTACAGGAGACTAATGAAAAACTGTTTTTT. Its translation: CASSVRVQETNEKLFF. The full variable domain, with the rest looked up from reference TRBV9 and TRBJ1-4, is DSGVTQTPKHLITATGQRVTLRCSPRSGDLSVYWYQQSLDQGLQFLIQYYNGEERAKGNILERFSAQQFPDLHSELNLSSLELGDSALYFCASSVRVQETNEKLFFGSGTQLSVL.

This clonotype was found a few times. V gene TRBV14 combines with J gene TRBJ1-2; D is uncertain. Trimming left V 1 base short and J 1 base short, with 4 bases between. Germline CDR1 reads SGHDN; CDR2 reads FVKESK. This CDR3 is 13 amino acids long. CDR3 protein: CASSQGFNYGYTF. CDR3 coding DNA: TGTGCCAGCAGCCAAGGATTTAACTATGGCTACACCTTC.

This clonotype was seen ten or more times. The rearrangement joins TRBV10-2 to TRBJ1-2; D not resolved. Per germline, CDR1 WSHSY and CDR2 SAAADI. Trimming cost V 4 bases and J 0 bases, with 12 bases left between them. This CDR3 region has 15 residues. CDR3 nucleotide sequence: TGCGCCAGCAGTGTGGAACAGCTAACTAACTATGGCTACACCTTC. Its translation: CASSVEQLTNYGYTF.

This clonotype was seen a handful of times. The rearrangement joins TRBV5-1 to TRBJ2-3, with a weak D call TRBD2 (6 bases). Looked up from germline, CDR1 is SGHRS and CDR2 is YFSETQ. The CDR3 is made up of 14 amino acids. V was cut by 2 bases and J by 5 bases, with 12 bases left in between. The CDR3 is CASSLRQGGDTQYF. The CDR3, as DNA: TGCGCCAGCAGCTTAAGGCAGGGAGGAGATACGCAGTATTTT.

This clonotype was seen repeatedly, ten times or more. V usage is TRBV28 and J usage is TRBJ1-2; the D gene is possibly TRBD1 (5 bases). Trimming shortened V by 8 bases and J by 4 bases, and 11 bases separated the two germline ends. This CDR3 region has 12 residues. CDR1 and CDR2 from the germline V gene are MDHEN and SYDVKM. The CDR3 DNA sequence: TGTGCCAGCCAGGCGGGGGTCTATGGCTACACCTTC. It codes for CASQAGVYGYTF.

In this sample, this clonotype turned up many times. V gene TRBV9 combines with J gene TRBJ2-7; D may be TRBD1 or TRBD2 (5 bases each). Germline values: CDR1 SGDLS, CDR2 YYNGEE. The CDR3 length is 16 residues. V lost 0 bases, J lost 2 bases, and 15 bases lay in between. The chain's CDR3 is CASSVAPSSGPYEQYF. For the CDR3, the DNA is TGTGCCAGCAGCGTAGCCCCGTCGTCGGGACCCTACGAGCAGTACTTC.